This T cell receptor beta chain is drawn from a study of shared clonotypes between healthy human individuals. The germline gives CDR1 SEHNR, CDR2 FQNEAQ (reference sequence). The ends were cut back, 5 bases at V and 3 bases at J, with 10 bases in the middle. The CDR3 covers 13 residues. Clones were sequenced by immunoSEQ multiplex PCR, and TCRdb holds only the in-frame ones, with some missing. In the table there are about 500,000 clones, approximately 80% of which are singletons. Source material: PBMCs. This TCR came from a woman in her 40s in good health. Some clones in this sample may be carry-over from other donors' samples. The chain employs TRBV7-9 and TRBJ1-2, with a tentative D call TRBD1 (6 bases). Here the CDR3 reads CASSATGHYGYTF. The CDR3 DNA reads as TGTGCCAGCAGCGCGACAGGTCACTATGGCTACACCTTC.